Described below is a single TCR beta chain sequence and its context. At least ten counts were recorded for this clonotype. Its antigen target is currently unknown. Qualities for individual bases were not recorded, and no much larger clone is one base off. The trim is 5 bases for V and 1 base for J, with a gap of 11 bases between the germline ends. Its CDR3 holds 14 amino acids, cysteine through phenylalanine. Of all the DNA, just the CDR3 is kept, 42 bases in frame from base 1. This specimen comes from a study of T-cell reconstitution after alpha-beta-depleted transplantation in children (dated by TCRdb to 2015 to 2016). For context, the study as a whole: Using TCR repertoire profiling, the study followed T-cell immune reconstitution in a quantitative way in children after TCRalphabeta/CD19-depleted allogeneic hematopoietic cell transplantation.

Libraries were constructed by PCR. Sequencing instrument: Illumina HiSeq 2500. To normalize quantification of the TCRbeta repertoire, the TCR libraries were built with molecular barcoding that relied on unique molecular identifiers. TCRdb trimmed the raw reads at Q25, called clones with MiXCR and kept productive beta chains. Every CDR3 protein is listed once, alongside the most common genes and DNA of its rows. The sample table holds 700,000 to 850,000 distinct CDR3 sequences, of which 16% were seen once. Roughly 5% of the sample rests with the top ten. In the paper's terms, the treatment or condition label means: allogeneic hematopoietic cell transplantation with graft depleted of TCRalphabeta T cells and CD19 B cells. TCRalphabeta/CD19-depleted allogeneic hematopoietic cell grafts were given to the transplant recipients, all of whom were children. Points the paper makes about the study in general: Over the following months the frequencies of hyperexpanded clones went down, and after one year T-cell counts and TCRbeta diversity were mostly credited to newly produced T cells. In some patients, the high TCRbeta diversity seen at day 60 was put down to recipient T cells and intrathymic progenitors that had survived conditioning. Apparently early alphabetaT-cell count recovery about two months after transplant reportedly relied on only several hundred rapidly expanded clones derived from non-depleted graft cells.

The source is a male patient younger than 18 who had a stem cell transplant for acute lymphoblastic leukemia, so the T cells may come from the graft donor. This sequence uses TRBV12-3 or TRBV12-4 and TRBJ1-1; the D gene is perhaps TRBD1, from 5 matching bases. The sample was PBMCs, mostly from graft donor cells, taken 360 days after TCRalphabeta/CD19-depleted stem cell transplant. Here the CDR3 is given as CASSPTVENTEAFF. The nucleotide sequence is TGTGCCAGCAGTCCGACAGTTGAGAACACTGAAGCTTTCTTT.